The present T cell receptor (beta chain) was sequenced within a study of CD8+ T cells in alopecia areata. Overall study: Treated patients took oral tofacitinib at 5 to 10 mg twice daily.

CDR3 length: 16 residues. Trimming shortened V by 0 bases and J by 0 bases, and 9 bases separated the two germline ends. From germline, CDR1 is MNHNY and CDR2 SVGAGI (reference sequence). Findings and caveats of the study: For lesional scalp, especially alopecia totalis/universalis, clonality was higher than in normal scalp.

This clone showed up just a few times. Antigen: not known. TCR sequencing used cDNA made by reverse transcription of extracted RNA. Repertoires were generated with immunoSEQ multiplex PCR, while TCRdb's copy carries only in-frame clones and drops some. The table lists about 190,000 clones, around 60% of them singletons. Described treatment: oral pan-JAK inhibitor, 5-10 mg twice daily. Both peripheral blood and punch biopsies of lesional scalp skin were obtained from patients who had alopecia areata. PBMC-derived CD4+ and CD8+ T cells were sorted. The clonotype was recovered from a human donor with alopecia areata. The sample in question was CD4+ T cells sorted from blood, obtained at week 4, from a patient treated with tofacitinib. This chain connects TRBV6-6 to TRBJ2-4; D unclear. In DNA, the CDR3 is TGTGCCAGCAGTTACTCTTCCCAGCTAGCCAAAAACATTCAGTACTTC. It translates to CASSYSSQLAKNIQYF.